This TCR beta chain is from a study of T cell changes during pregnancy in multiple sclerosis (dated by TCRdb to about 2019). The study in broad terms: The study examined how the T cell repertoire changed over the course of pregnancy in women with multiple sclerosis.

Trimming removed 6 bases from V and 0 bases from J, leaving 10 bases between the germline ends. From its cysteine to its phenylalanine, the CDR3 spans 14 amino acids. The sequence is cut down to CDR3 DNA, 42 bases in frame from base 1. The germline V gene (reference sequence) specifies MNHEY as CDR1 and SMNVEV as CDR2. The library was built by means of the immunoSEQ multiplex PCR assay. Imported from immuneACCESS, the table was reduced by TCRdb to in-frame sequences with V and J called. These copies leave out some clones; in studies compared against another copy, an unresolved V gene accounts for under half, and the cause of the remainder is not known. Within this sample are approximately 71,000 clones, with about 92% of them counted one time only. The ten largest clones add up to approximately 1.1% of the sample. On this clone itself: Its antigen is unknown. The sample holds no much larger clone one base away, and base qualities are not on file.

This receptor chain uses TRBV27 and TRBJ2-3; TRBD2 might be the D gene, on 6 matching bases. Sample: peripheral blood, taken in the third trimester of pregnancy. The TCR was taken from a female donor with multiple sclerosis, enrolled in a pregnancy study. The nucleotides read TGTGCCAGCAGGTATCGGGAGAGCACAGATACGCAGTATTTT. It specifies CASRYRESTDTQYF.